This TCR beta chain was sequenced for a study of cytomegalovirus exposure and HLA in healthy donors. Study as a whole: Caucasian-associated ancestry cluster membership applied to about 80% of 398 genotyped donors. Overall study findings and caveats: On later analysis, the bulk of CMV-associated TCR beta chains appeared to be HLA-restricted. Presence/absence comparisons presumed near-even sequencing depth among donors. Among the CMV-associated chains, a few were confirmed in vitro as specific for CMV antigens.

The primer mix had 60 Vbeta and 13 Jbeta primers. The repertoire was sequenced with immunoSEQ multiplex PCR; TCRdb's copy has only in-frame clones and lacks some. The sample lists around 120,000 clones; about 80% were seen once. Germline trimming cut 1 base from V and 8 bases from J; bases unmatched to any gene: 13. This CDR3 has 19 amino acids. CDR1 and CDR2 from the germline V gene are SGHVS and FQNEAQ. As for this clone: The antigen remains undetermined.

Material: PBMCs. The receptor was isolated from a man aged 25-40 years in good health and CMV-seronegative. The chain is built from TRBV7-8 and TRBJ2-1; 14 nucleotides align to TRBD2. The CDR3 here is CASSLEVGATGLAGDEQFF. As DNA, the CDR3 is TGTGCCAGCAGCTTAGAGGTGGGGGCGACGGGACTAGCGGGAGATGAGCAGTTCTTC.